A single sample gave rise to the 27 T cell receptor beta chains below, sequenced in a study of low-dose radiotherapy and immunotherapy resistance in tumors. The time point was: after trial treatment. Treatment defined: LDRT plus nivolumab, ipilimumab, low-dose cyclophosphamide and aspirin (RACIN trial). The TCRs were subjected to amplification over around 19 PCR cycles employing a constant-region primer in conjunction with a V-primer adapter. TCRdb ran MiXCR on the reads and lists one entry per CDR3 protein. The table includes 50,000 or so distinct CDR3 sequences, roughly 33% detected once. The material was PBMCs, obtained after low-dose radiotherapy plus immunotherapy. The receptors stem from a male donor with rectosigmoid adenocarcinoma.

Turning to this clonotype: This probably arose from a read error, given a far larger clone one base away. The rearrangement links TRBV28 to TRBJ2-7, with 7 nucleotides matching TRBD1. This CDR3 has 14 amino acids. J was trimmed by 7 bases and V by 0 bases; bases with no gene match: 6. Germline CDR1 reads MDHEN; CDR2 reads SYDVKM. CDR3 amino acids: CASSLWGQINEQYF. CDR3 nucleotide sequence: TGTGCCAGCAGTTTATGGGGACAGATCAATGAGCAGTACTTC. The complete variable domain, with remaining parts taken from reference TRBV28 and TRBJ2-7, reads DVKVTQSSRYLVKRTGEKVFLECVQDMDHENMFWYRQDPGLGLRLIYFSYDVKMKEKGDIPEGYSVSREKKERFSLILESASTNQTSMYLCASSLWGQINEQYFGPGTRLTVT.

A few counts support this clonotype. The chain recombines TRBV10-3 with TRBJ2-7, with a possible D match to TRBD1 (6 bases). The length of the CDR3 is 17 residues. Trimming cost V 10 bases and J 0 bases, with 25 bases left between them. Germline CDR1 is ENHRY and CDR2 is SYGVKD. In DNA, the CDR3 is TGTGCCACTACAGGGACCCACTCTTACCCCGTCTCCTACGAGCAGTACTTC. Its translation: CATTGTHSYPVSYEQYF.

This clonotype was seen only a few times. A far larger clone is one base from this, pointing to a likely read error. The rearrangement joins TRBV12-3 or TRBV12-4 to TRBJ2-7; possibly TRBD2 for D (5 bases). The ends were cut back, 5 bases at V and 7 bases at J, with 21 bases in the middle. The CDR3 is 15 amino acids. The CDR3 protein is CASSAGVADFDEQYF. In DNA form, the CDR3 reads TGTGCCAGCAGTGCCGGGGTAGCCGACTTCGATGAGCAGTACTTC.

There are many counts of this clonotype. This sequence joins TRBV25-1 and TRBJ2-7, with D unclear. Looked up from germline, CDR1 is MGHDK and CDR2 is SYGVNS. The germline V and J ends were trimmed by 5 bases and 2 bases, with 13 bases remaining between them. This CDR3 comprises 14 residues. CDR3 residues: CASSTSTAAYEQYF. The CDR3 DNA follows: TGTGCCAGCAGTACCTCGACCGCAGCCTACGAGCAGTACTTC.

V usage is TRBV12-3 or TRBV12-4 and J usage is TRBJ2-7, with D tentatively TRBD1 or TRBD2 (5 bases each). Deletions cut 6 bases from V and 2 bases from J, with 17 bases between. This CDR3 has 15 residues. DNA for the CDR3: TGTGCCAGCAGCGTGACTTGGGACCGAACCTACGAGCAGTACTTC. This gives the protein CASSVTWDRTYEQYF.

The chain carries TRBV19 and TRBJ2-7; D could derive from TRBD1 or TRBD2 (6 bases each). Trimming stripped 0 bases from V and 3 bases from J, with 12 bases between. Germline V gene data show CDR1 as LNHDA and CDR2 as SQIVND (reference sequence). The CDR3 spans 15 residues. As DNA, the CDR3 is TGTGCCAGTAGTATAGATCTTGGAGGGGGCTACGAGCAGTACTTC. It yields the protein CASSIDLGGGYEQYF.

This clonotype was seen at least ten times. This CDR3 reads CASRWSEVLGELFF. For the CDR3, the DNA is TGTGCCAGCAGGTGGTCGGAGGTCTTAGGGGAGCTGTTTTTT. The V gene is TRBV28, the J gene TRBJ2-2, with D perhaps TRBD2 (5 bases). The CDR3 sequence is 14 residues long. Germline-derived CDR1 and CDR2 are MDHEN and SYDVKM. The germline V and J ends were trimmed by 6 bases and 8 bases, with 16 bases remaining between them.

The chain is built from TRBV23-1 and TRBJ2-5, with D perhaps TRBD1 (5 bases). TRBV23-1 is an ORF, with its function uncertain. The V and J ends lost 4 bases and 6 bases respectively, with 12 bases between them. The CDR3 covers 13 residues. For the CDR3, the DNA is TGCGCCAGCAGTCGTGACAGAGAGAAGACCCAGTACTTC. Translated, it gives CASSRDREKTQYF.

Turning to this clonotype: A read error is the likely source, as a far larger clone sits one nucleotide away. The chain links TRBV24-1 to TRBJ2-7, with D perhaps matching TRBD1 (5 bases). This CDR3 is built from 11 residues. V dropped 10 bases and J dropped 3 bases, with 9 bases sitting between them. Germline V gene sequence: CDR1 KGHDR, CDR2 SFDVKD. The DNA of the CDR3 is TGTGCCACAAACAGGTGCTACGAGCAGTACTTC. Residues: CATNRCYEQYF.

In its sample, this clonotype was seen a few times. The chain has TRBV30 and TRBJ2-7, with D possibly TRBD1 on 5 matching bases. Trimming stripped 0 bases from V and 10 bases from J, with 13 bases between. The CDR3 is made up of 12 amino acids. The germline V gene has CDR1 GTSNPN and CDR2 SVGIG (reference sequence). This CDR3 reads CAWSVNRWGQYF. The CDR3 DNA reads as TGTGCCTGGAGTGTCAACAGATGGGGCCAGTACTTC.

By share of the sample, this clonotype is medium-sized. The junction differs from germline at one of its ends, possibly a read error. The V call is TRBV5-1, the J call TRBJ1-2; TRBD1 matches 7 bases. Germline V gives CDR1 SGHRS, CDR2 YFSETQ. This CDR3 contains 18 residues. CDR3 sequence: CASSSHRDRRVGGVGYTF. CDR3 nucleotide sequence: TGTGCCAGCAGCTCACATCGGGACAGACGGGTCGGTGGGGTAGGCTACACCTTC.

The chain joins TRBV19 to TRBJ1-5; D remains unclear. V was trimmed by 7 bases and J by 8 bases, leaving 18 bases between them. Germline V CDR1 and CDR2: LNHDA, SQIVND (reference sequence). CDR3 length: 14 amino acids. CDR3 in DNA: TGTGCCAGTACCCCTTTAGACGGATTGGAGCCCCAGCATTTT. Translation: CASTPLDGLEPQHF.

Many counts were recorded for this clonotype. This sequence joins TRBV13 and TRBJ2-2; 13 bases are shared with TRBD2. With 4 bases clipped from V and 1 base from J, the junction kept 9 bases outside the gene matches. This CDR3 has 19 amino acids. Per germline, CDR1 PRHDT and CDR2 FYEKMQ (reference sequence). This chain's CDR3 is CASSSATGLAGRNTGELFF. CDR3 coding DNA: TGTGCCAGCAGCTCCGCAACGGGACTAGCGGGGAGGAACACCGGGGAGCTGTTTTTT.

The V gene is TRBV28, the J gene TRBJ2-1; D not certain. V lost 3 bases, J lost 6 bases, and 12 bases lay in between. CDR1 is MDHEN and CDR2 is SYDVKM in the germline V gene. This CDR3 contains 14 residues. CDR3 amino acids: CASSLPTQTNEQFF. CDR3 bases: TGTGCCAGCAGTTTGCCAACTCAGACCAATGAGCAGTTCTTC. Combining the CDR3 with reference TRBV28 and TRBJ2-1 gives the whole variable domain DVKVTQSSRYLVKRTGEKVFLECVQDMDHENMFWYRQDPGLGLRLIYFSYDVKMKEKGDIPEGYSVSREKKERFSLILESASTNQTSMYLCASSLPTQTNEQFFGPGTRLTVL.

As regards this clonotype: No DNA is shown, since the ends of the CDR3 on it are uncertain; the CDR3 is the one TCRdb lists. V usage is TRBV28 and J usage is TRBJ2-2; TRBD1 was called by the table and not checked on the DNA. Germline V lookup: CDR1 MDHEN, CDR2 SYDVKM. The CDR3 spans 15 residues, counting both ends. CDR3: CASSSGNTGELFFFF.

CDR3 DNA sequence: TGTGCCAGCTCAGCAACAGGGGCTTCCTACGAGCAGTACTTC. Encoded protein: CASSATGASYEQYF. The chain uses TRBV18 and TRBJ2-7; 7 positions match TRBD1. The CDR3 spans 14 residues. CDR1 is KGHSH, CDR2 LQKENI, per germline. Germline trimming cut 5 bases from V and 1 base from J; bases unmatched to any gene: 5.

V gene TRBV27 combines with J gene TRBJ1-5; TRBD1 agrees at 8 bases. With V trimmed by 6 bases and J by 4 bases, 5 bases remained unmatched. This CDR3 contains 14 residues. Germline assignment: CDR1 MNHEY and CDR2 SMNVEV (reference sequence). CDR3 sequence reads: CASRGTGENQPQHF. The CDR3 region has the DNA TGTGCCAGCAGAGGGACAGGTGAGAATCAGCCCCAGCATTTT.

This chain connects TRBV2 to TRBJ2-1, with unresolved D. Trimming removed 3 bases at V and 9 bases at J, with 12 bases between. The CDR3 sequence is 13 residues long. Germline lookup yields CDR1 SNHLY and CDR2 FYNNEI. The CDR3 DNA reads as TGTGCCAGCAGTGAGGTGGCCTCGGGTGAGCAGTTCTTC. Amino acid sequence: CASSEVASGEQFF.

The V and J genes are TRBV24-1 and TRBJ1-1; 8 bases line up with TRBD1. CDR1 and CDR2 (germline): KGHDR, SFDVKD. Trimming cost V 3 bases and J 4 bases; bases outside gene matches: 6. This CDR3 contains 15 residues. In nucleotides, the CDR3 is TGTGCCACCAGTGATCCCAGTACAGGGGGCACTGAAGCTTTCTTT. This sequence encodes CATSDPSTGGTEAFF.

The rearrangement links TRBV7-9 to TRBJ2-7, with D perhaps being TRBD1 or TRBD2 (7 bases each). This CDR3 is built from 15 residues. The V gene's germline CDR1 is SEHNR and CDR2 FQNEAQ (reference sequence). Deletions cut 5 bases from V and 5 bases from J, with 19 bases between. CDR3 sequence (DNA): TGTGCCAGCAGCCCCAGGGGGAGGGTGGCCCACGAGCAGTACTTC. Translating it yields CASSPRGRVAHEQYF.

This clonotype was counted at least ten times. This CDR3 is CASRWAGDGPYEQYF. The CDR3 DNA sequence: TGTGCCAGCAGGTGGGCAGGCGACGGCCCCTACGAGCAGTACTTC. This chain joins TRBV28 and TRBJ2-7; D unresolved. The CDR3 consists of 15 residues. Germline V CDR1 and CDR2: MDHEN, SYDVKM. Trimming took off 6 bases at V and 2 bases at J, with 17 bases between the two ends.

This clonotype appeared many times. The V and J genes are TRBV28 and TRBJ2-7; D gene uncertain. The V end lost 2 bases, the J end lost 2 bases, and 13 bases lay between the germline ends. Germline V gene data show CDR1 as MDHEN and CDR2 as SYDVKM. This CDR3 has 15 amino acids. CDR3 loop: CASSLVGSLPYEQYF. CDR3 bases: TGTGCCAGCAGTTTAGTCGGCTCTCTACCCTACGAGCAGTACTTC. Variable domain in full (rest from reference TRBV28 and TRBJ2-7): DVKVTQSSRYLVKRTGEKVFLECVQDMDHENMFWYRQDPGLGLRLIYFSYDVKMKEKGDIPEGYSVSREKKERFSLILESASTNQTSMYLCASSLVGSLPYEQYFGPGTRLTVT.

This chain connects TRBV6-2 or TRBV6-3 to TRBJ2-1; D is ambiguous. In germline, CDR1 is MNHEY, CDR2 SVGEGT. This CDR3 contains 11 residues. V shed 6 bases and J shed 9 bases, with 9 bases lying between them. CDR3 protein: CASRSILEQFF. The DNA for the CDR3 is TGTGCCAGCAGGAGCATCCTTGAGCAGTTCTTC.

At least ten counts were recorded for this clonotype. This sequence joins TRBV7-2 and TRBJ2-2; D is possibly TRBD2 (6 bases). CDR1 and CDR2 (germline): SGHTA, FQGNSA. This CDR3 has 15 amino acids. Trimming took off 0 bases at V and 1 base at J, with 6 bases between the two ends. The CDR3 protein is CASSLAGGNTGELFF. CDR3 coding DNA: TGTGCCAGCAGCTTAGCGGGAGGGAACACCGGGGAGCTGTTTTTT.

This clonotype showed up many times. In DNA, the CDR3 is TGCGCCAGCAGCTTACCGGGACTAGCGAACGAGCAGTACTTC. It is translated as CASSLPGLANEQYF. J is TRBJ2-7 and V is TRBV5-1; 10 bases are shared with TRBD2. Germline V gene data show CDR1 as SGHRS and CDR2 as YFSETQ. The CDR3 is 14 residues long. Trimming at V came to 2 bases and at J to 5 bases, leaving 4 bases not matched to a gene.

This clonotype was recorded many times. The chain is built from TRBV10-2 and TRBJ2-5; 8 bases agree with TRBD2. Germline CDR1 and CDR2: WSHSY and SAAADI. V shed 7 bases and J 5 bases; nucleotides not matched to a gene: 6. The CDR3 has 13 amino acids. This CDR3 reads CASKVSGVETQYF. For the CDR3, the DNA is TGCGCCAGCAAAGTTAGCGGGGTCGAGACCCAGTACTTC.

V is TRBV6-2 or TRBV6-3 and J is TRBJ1-2, with 8 nucleotides matching TRBD1. The CDR3 is 15 amino acids. CDR1 and CDR2 (germline): MNHEY, SVGEGT. V shed 5 bases and J 8 bases; nucleotides not matched to a gene: 13. CDR3 sequence (DNA): TGTGCCAGCAGTGCCACGGGGTGGACAGGGCGAGGCTACACCTTC. It codes for CASSATGWTGRGYTF.